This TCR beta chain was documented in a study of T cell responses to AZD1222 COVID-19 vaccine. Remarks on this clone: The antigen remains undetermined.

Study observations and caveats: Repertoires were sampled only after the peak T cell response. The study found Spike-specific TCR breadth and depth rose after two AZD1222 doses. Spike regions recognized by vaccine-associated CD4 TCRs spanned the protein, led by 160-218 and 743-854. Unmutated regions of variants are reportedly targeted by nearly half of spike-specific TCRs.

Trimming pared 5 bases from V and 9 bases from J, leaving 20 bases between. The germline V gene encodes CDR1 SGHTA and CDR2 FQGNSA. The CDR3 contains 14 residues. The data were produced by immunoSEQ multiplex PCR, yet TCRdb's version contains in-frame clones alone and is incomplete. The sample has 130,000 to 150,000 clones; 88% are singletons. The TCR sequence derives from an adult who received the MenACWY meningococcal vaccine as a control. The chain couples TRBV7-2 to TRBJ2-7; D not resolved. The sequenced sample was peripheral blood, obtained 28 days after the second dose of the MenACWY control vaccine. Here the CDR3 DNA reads TGTGCCAGCAGCCCCGAGGTAGGGTATAATGGGCAGTACTTC. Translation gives CASSPEVGYNGQYF.